This TCR beta chain was profiled in a study of shared clonotypes between healthy human individuals. Study results and caveats: All-four-donor shared clonotypes had higher generation probabilities than non-shared clonotypes did. It was expected that sequencing depth would affect clonotype sharing among donors.

CDR1 and CDR2 (germline): MNHNY, SVGAGI (reference sequence). Trimming stripped 6 bases from V and 4 bases from J, with 10 bases between. This CDR3 contains 12 residues. Each subset's genomic DNA was split evenly across several immunoSEQ plates. The input for sorted-subset replicate PCRs was about 0.2 ug DNA, tens of thousands of T cell genomes. The method was immunoSEQ multiplex PCR; TCRdb's version includes in-frame clones alone and lacks a portion of them. The profile shows about 1 million clones, about 75% of them singletons. To note about this clone: Antigen specificity is unknown. The sample carries other DNA sequences with the same CDR3.

This receptor was identified in a man between 18 and 35 years old in good health. The chain recombines TRBV6-6 with TRBJ2-7; possible D gene TRBD1, 5 bases. Sample: memory CD4+ T cells sorted from blood. Subset defined: CD45RA-negative fraction. In nucleotides, the CDR3 is TGTGCCAGCAGCCCCCAGGGATACGAGCAGTACTTC. Protein product: CASSPQGYEQYF.